The clone carrying this T cell receptor beta chain was seen ten or more times. There were no patients who had received any treatment before thyroid surgery. The sample belongs to a study of metastatic and nonmetastatic thyroid tumors. The germline V and J ends were trimmed by 2 bases and 3 bases, with 26 bases remaining between them. Germline lookup yields CDR1 SGHVT and CDR2 SQSDAQ. The CDR3 length is 19 residues. TCRdb re-called the PCR reads through MiXCR. The data contain about 32,000 clones, roughly 7.1% of them singletons. Material: blood. The rearrangement uses TRBV7-4 and TRBJ2-7; D not certain. The TCR originated in a female donor with papillary thyroid cancer or a benign thyroid nodule (not recorded which). Some clones in this sample may be carry-over from other donors' samples. CDR3 in DNA: TGTGCCAGCAGCTTACGCAACCAAGCCGGACGGGTGCCCCGCTACGAGCAGTACTTC. It specifies CASSLRNQAGRVPRYEQYF.